The 27 T cell receptor beta chains listed next were all sequenced from one sample in a study of shared clonotypes between healthy human individuals (TCRdb year 2020). Library generation was performed with the immunoSEQ multiplex PCR assay. This is the immuneACCESS table as TCRdb keeps it, with only in-frame sequences that have V and J called. A part of the clones is gone; compared with another copy, unresolved V genes explain less than half, and the rest is unexplained. The sample records roughly 2.2 million clones, 85% to 95% of which are singletons. Of the sample, around 0.4% is held by the ten largest clones. Sequenced sample: naive CD4+ T cells from PBMCs. This specimen's cell subset or site label, per the study, means: CD45RA+ positively selected. The receptors come from a man in his late teens or twenties in good health. Some clones in this sample may be carry-over from other donors' samples.

The CDR3 coding sequence is TGTGCCAGCAGTGAAGTACTACCCTCGTACGAGCAGTACTTC. As protein: CASSEVLPSYEQYF. The chain carries TRBV6-1 and TRBJ2-7; no clear D. Trimming removed 1 base from V and 4 bases from J, with 11 bases in between. Germline lookup yields CDR1 MNHNS and CDR2 SASEGT. CDR3 size: 14 residues.

The chain links TRBV7-2 to TRBJ1-2; TRBD1 matches at 7 bases. The CDR3 totals 15 residues. The trim removed 5 bases at V and 5 bases at J, leaving 11 bases unmatched. Germline V gives CDR1 SGHTA, CDR2 FQGNSA. CDR3 loop: CASSPYRGSEYGYTF. The CDR3 DNA sequence: TGTGCCAGCAGCCCGTACAGGGGAAGCGAGTATGGCTACACCTTC.

The rearrangement uses TRBV6-5 and TRBJ2-4; 7 nucleotides line up with TRBD2. Per germline, CDR1 MNHEY and CDR2 SVGAGI. This CDR3 is 14 amino acids long. V lost 7 bases to trimming and J lost 6 bases; unmatched junction nucleotides: 9. CDR3 region: CASTSPGGRNIQYF. CDR3 nucleotides: TGTGCCAGCACTTCTCCGGGGGGTCGAAACATTCAGTACTTC.

The CDR3 is CASSLGDRGGDEQFF. CDR3 sequence (DNA): TGTGCCAGCAGCTTAGGGGACAGGGGCGGAGATGAGCAGTTCTTC. V and J are TRBV7-2 and TRBJ2-1; TRBD1 matches at 10 bases. The CDR3 spans 15 residues. CDR1 is SGHTA, CDR2 FQGNSA, per germline. V trimming: 1 base; J trimming: 8 bases; junction bases outside the gene matches: 5.

The chain recombines TRBV5-1 with TRBJ1-6, with D hard to call. Germline CDR1 is SGHRS and CDR2 is YFSETQ. The CDR3 spans 15 residues. Trimming shortened V by 4 bases and J by 0 bases, and 8 bases separated the two germline ends. Here the CDR3 DNA reads TGCGCCAGCAGCCGACCAGACTCCTATAATTCACCCCTCCACTTT. The encoded protein is CASSRPDSYNSPLHF. The entire variable domain, with the rest obtained from reference TRBV5-1 and TRBJ1-6, is as follows: KAGVTQTPRYLIKTRGQQVTLSCSPISGHRSVSWYQQTPGQGLQFLFEYFSETQRNKGNFPGRFSGRQFSNSRSEMNVSTLELGDSALYLCASSRPDSYNSPLHFGNGTRLTVT.

This sequence joins TRBV5-1 and TRBJ1-5, with 10 bases matching TRBD1. CDR1 is SGHRS, CDR2 YFSETQ, per germline. V lost 3 bases and J lost 0; bases outside the gene matches: 21. The CDR3 has 22 residues. CDR3 protein: CASSSRTLSGTGAQYSNQPQHF. The CDR3 DNA reads TGCGCCAGCAGCTCGAGAACGCTATCCGGGACAGGGGCGCAATATAGCAATCAGCCCCAGCATTTT. The full variable domain, in which reference TRBV5-1 and TRBJ1-5 provide the parts outside the CDR3, is KAGVTQTPRYLIKTRGQQVTLSCSPISGHRSVSWYQQTPGQGLQFLFEYFSETQRNKGNFPGRFSGRQFSNSRSEMNVSTLELGDSALYLCASSSRTLSGTGAQYSNQPQHFGDGTRLSIL.

This clone appeared a single time. The chain is built from TRBV7-3 and TRBJ2-1; TRBD2 matches 8 bases. The junction had 7 bases not matched to a gene; V was cut back by 5 bases and J by 4 bases. CDR3 length: 15 amino acids. CDR1 is SGHTA, CDR2 FQGTGA, per germline. The CDR3 spells CASSLTTSDYNEQFF. The CDR3 DNA is TGTGCCAGCAGCCTCACGACTAGCGATTACAATGAGCAGTTCTTC.

V usage is TRBV18 and J usage is TRBJ2-4; TRBD2 matches 8 bases. This CDR3 region has 13 residues. The V gene end was trimmed by 10 bases and the J gene end by 6 bases; junction bases not matched to a gene: 8. Germline lookup yields CDR1 KGHSH and CDR2 LQKENI. DNA of the CDR3: TGTGCCACTCGGGAGGGTGGAATAAACATTCAGTACTTC. It yields the protein CATREGGINIQYF.

The table lists this clone with a count of one. The rearrangement joins TRBV28 to TRBJ1-5; D may be TRBD1 (6 bases). The length of the CDR3 is 16 residues. The germline gives CDR1 MDHEN, CDR2 SYDVKM. V lost 0 bases to trimming and J lost 5 bases, with 14 bases between them. The CDR3 DNA reads as TGTGCCAGCAGTTTATGGTCCCAGGGGCGCCATCAGCCCCAGCATTTT. Translated, it gives CASSLWSQGRHQPQHF.

V is TRBV7-3 and J is TRBJ2-2; D is uncertain. With 6 bases removed from V and 6 bases from J, the gap between germline ends came to 8 bases. This CDR3 contains 12 residues. Per the germline V gene, CDR1 is SGHTA and CDR2 is FQGTGA. The CDR3 spells CASSRTAGELFF. Written as DNA, the CDR3 is TGTGCCAGCAGTCGTACGGCCGGGGAGCTGTTTTTT. Complete variable domain (other parts from reference TRBV7-3 and TRBJ2-2): GAGVSQTPSNKVTEKGKYVELRCDPISGHTALYWYRQSLGQGPEFLIYFQGTGAADDSGLPNDRFFAVRPEGSVSTLKIQRTERGDSAVYLCASSRTAGELFFGEGSRLTVL.

V is TRBV2 and J is TRBJ1-2, with a weak D call TRBD1 (6 bases). The CDR3 covers 13 residues. CDR1 is SNHLY and CDR2 is FYNNEI in the germline V gene. V gave up 5 bases and J gave up 4 bases, with 11 bases separating them. Here the CDR3 reads CASSLGQLYGYTF. The CDR3 DNA is TGTGCCAGCAGTTTAGGACAGCTCTATGGCTACACCTTC.

Here the CDR3 reads CASGGLAEISTDTQYF. The CDR3 region has the DNA TGTGCCAGTGGGGGACTAGCGGAAATTAGCACAGATACGCAGTATTTT. The chain employs TRBV19 and TRBJ2-3; TRBD2 matches at 11 bases. V was clipped by 8 bases and J by 0 bases; unmatched bases: 7. The CDR3 contains 16 residues. Germline V gene data show CDR1 as LNHDA and CDR2 as SQIVND (reference sequence).

The table lists this clone with a count of one. This rearrangement joins TRBV28 to TRBJ1-5; the match to TRBD1 covers 9 bases. After removal of 5 bases from V and 6 bases from J, the junction contained 5 bases not matched to a gene. The CDR3 covers 14 residues. Germline V lookup: CDR1 MDHEN, CDR2 SYDVKM. The CDR3 loop reads CASSGDRDRQPQHF. CDR3 coding DNA: TGTGCCAGCAGTGGGGACAGGGATCGTCAGCCCCAGCATTTT. The full variable domain, completed using reference TRBV28 and TRBJ1-5, is DVKVTQSSRYLVKRTGEKVFLECVQDMDHENMFWYRQDPGLGLRLIYFSYDVKMKEKGDIPEGYSVSREKKERFSLILESASTNQTSMYLCASSGDRDRQPQHFGDGTRLSIL.

The gene calls are TRBV25-1 and TRBJ1-4; no reliable D call. Germline V CDR1 and CDR2: MGHDK, SYGVNS. V was cut by 1 base and J by 4 bases, with 10 bases left in between. This CDR3 comprises 15 residues. CDR3 nucleotides: TGTGCCAGCAGTGAATCAAGGAAGGGTAATGAAAAACTGTTTTTT. Its protein product is CASSESRKGNEKLFF.

CDR3 protein: CASRGDSSGNQPQHF. In DNA, the CDR3 is TGTGCCAGCAGGGGGGACAGTTCGGGCAATCAGCCCCAGCATTTT. This chain connects TRBV2 to TRBJ1-5; 7 bases are a match to TRBD1. Germline CDR1 is SNHLY and CDR2 is FYNNEI. The ends lost 6 bases at V and 2 bases at J; junction bases unmatched: 7. This CDR3 has 15 residues.

The V gene is TRBV4-1, the J gene TRBJ1-2; a weak D match, TRBD1 (6 bases). The CDR3 consists of 16 residues. Germline V CDR1 and CDR2: MGHRA, YSYEKL. Trimming left V 0 bases short and J 1 base short, with 12 bases between. CDR3 loop: CASSQESRQDNYGYTF. The CDR3, as DNA: TGCGCCAGCAGCCAAGAGTCGAGACAGGATAACTATGGCTACACCTTC.

This sequence joins TRBV2 and TRBJ2-5; the D gene is possibly TRBD2 (7 bases). V was shortened by 5 bases and J by 4 bases, with 20 bases between the two germline ends. Germline V CDR1 and CDR2: SNHLY, FYNNEI. CDR3 length equals 16 residues. The CDR3 is CASSRIGGGILETQYF. The CDR3 DNA reads TGTGCCAGCAGTCGTATAGGGGGAGGGATATTAGAGACCCAGTACTTC.

The chain recombines TRBV28 with TRBJ2-2; 7 bases line up with TRBD2. The V segment lost 3 bases and the J segment 8 bases; nucleotides outside the gene matches: 3. Germline V CDR1 and CDR2: MDHEN, SYDVKM. The CDR3 length is 13 residues. CDR3 sequence: CASSFRREGELFF. The CDR3 bases are TGTGCCAGCAGTTTCAGGCGGGAGGGGGAGCTGTTTTTT.

This clone came up a few times. At the DNA level, this CDR3 is encoded by other sequences in the same sample as well. The rearrangement links TRBV20-1 to TRBJ1-2, with a possible D match to TRBD1 (5 bases). This CDR3 contains 11 residues. CDR1 is DFQATT and CDR2 is SNEGSKA in the germline V gene (reference sequence). V dropped 3 bases and J dropped 8 bases, with 10 bases sitting between them. As DNA, the CDR3 is TGCAGTGCTAGTAGGGGCAACGGCTACACCTTC. This sequence encodes CSASRGNGYTF.

This chain links TRBV29-1 with TRBJ2-7, with a weak D call TRBD1 (5 bases). The CDR3 has 13 residues. V lost 5 bases and J 0 bases, leaving 11 bases between the germline ends. The germline gives CDR1 SQVTM, CDR2 ANQGSEA. The CDR3 sequence: CSVQHGHSYEQYF. The CDR3 DNA sequence: TGCAGCGTTCAACACGGACACTCCTACGAGCAGTACTTC.

The rearrangement links TRBV7-3 to TRBJ2-7; D possibly corresponds to TRBD1 (6 bases). The germline CDR1 and CDR2 sequences are SGHTA and FQGTGA. The CDR3 runs 14 residues. Trimming removed 5 bases from V and 6 bases from J, with 17 bases in between. The CDR3 nucleotides are TGTGCCAGCAGCCCCCCCGGGACACCCTTCGAGCAGTACTTC. Amino acid sequence: CASSPPGTPFEQYF.

The chain combines TRBV6-1 with TRBJ2-2; no firm D call. Germline V CDR1 and CDR2: MNHNS, SASEGT. The CDR3 has 12 residues. The V and J ends lost 7 bases and 7 bases respectively, with 10 bases between them. CDR3 nucleotide sequence: TGTGCCAGCATACGACCGGACGGGGAGCTGTTTTTT. It translates to CASIRPDGELFF.

The V and J genes are TRBV6-6 and TRBJ2-3; TRBD1 matches 7 bases. V lost 6 bases, J lost 10 bases, and 7 bases stayed unmatched. The germline V gene has CDR1 MNHNY and CDR2 SVGAGI (reference sequence). This CDR3 region has 12 residues. The CDR3: CASSPGGVSQYF. CDR3 bases: TGTGCCAGCAGCCCAGGGGGTGTTTCGCAGTATTTT.

V gene TRBV27 combines with J gene TRBJ2-7, with 8 bases identical to TRBD2. Per the germline V gene, CDR1 is MNHEY and CDR2 is SMNVEV (reference sequence). This CDR3 contains 16 residues. The V segment lost 0 bases and the J segment 2 bases; nucleotides outside the gene matches: 6. For the CDR3, the DNA is TGTGCCAGCAGTTTATCGACGACTAGCGAACCCTACGAGCAGTACTTC. The encoded protein is CASSLSTTSEPYEQYF.

The table lists this clone with a count of one. The V gene is TRBV6-6, the J gene TRBJ2-7, with 7 positions matching TRBD2. Per germline, CDR1 MNHNY and CDR2 SVGAGI (reference sequence). The junction had 7 bases not matched to a gene; V was cut back by 5 bases and J by 0 bases. The CDR3 length is 15 residues. CDR3 coding DNA: TGTGCCAGCAGTCTTAGCGGGCTAAGCTCCTACGAGCAGTACTTC. It yields the protein CASSLSGLSSYEQYF.

This clone was seen a handful of times. In the same sample, other DNA sequences code for this CDR3. The rearrangement uses TRBV30 and TRBJ1-5, with D tentatively TRBD1 (6 bases). V shed 4 bases and J shed 1 base, with 8 bases lying between them. Germline V CDR1 and CDR2: GTSNPN, SVGIG (reference sequence). CDR3 length equals 13 residues. This CDR3 is CAWTGQSNQPQHF. The CDR3 DNA sequence: TGTGCCTGGACAGGACAGAGCAATCAGCCCCAGCATTTT. Supplemented by reference TRBV30 and TRBJ1-5, the full variable domain reads SQTIHQWPATLVQPVGSPLSLECTVEGTSNPNLYWYRQAAGRGLQLLFYSVGIGQISSEVPQNLSASRPQDRQFILSSKKLLLSDSGFYLCAWTGQSNQPQHFGDGTRLSIL.

The rearrangement uses TRBV28 and TRBJ1-1; 10 bases align to TRBD1. This CDR3 is built from 21 residues. Germline V gene sequence: CDR1 MDHEN, CDR2 SYDVKM. V gave up 2 bases and J gave up 11 bases; unmatched junction bases: 29. CDR3 loop: CASSLKIIGRGTGDFGAAAFF. In DNA form, the CDR3 reads TGTGCCAGCAGTTTAAAGATAATAGGTCGGGGGACAGGGGATTTTGGGGCTGCTGCTTTCTTT.